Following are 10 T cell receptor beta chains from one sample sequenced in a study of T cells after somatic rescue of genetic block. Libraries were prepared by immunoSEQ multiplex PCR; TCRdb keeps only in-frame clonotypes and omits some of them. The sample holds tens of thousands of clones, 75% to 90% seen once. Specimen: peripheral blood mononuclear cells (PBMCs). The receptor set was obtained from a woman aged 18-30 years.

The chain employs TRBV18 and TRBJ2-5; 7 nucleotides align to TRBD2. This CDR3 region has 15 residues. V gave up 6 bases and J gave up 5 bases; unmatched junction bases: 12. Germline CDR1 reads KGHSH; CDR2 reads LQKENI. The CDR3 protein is CASSAQWAGVETQYF. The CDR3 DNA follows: TGTGCCAGCTCCGCCCAATGGGCGGGAGTTGAGACCCAGTACTTC.

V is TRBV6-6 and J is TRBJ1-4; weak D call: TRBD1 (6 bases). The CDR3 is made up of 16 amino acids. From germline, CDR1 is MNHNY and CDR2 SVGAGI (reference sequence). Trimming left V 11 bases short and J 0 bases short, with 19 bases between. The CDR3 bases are TGTGCCGCCCGGGAAGGGGGATTCGCAACTAATGAAAAACTGTTTTTT. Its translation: CAAREGGFATNEKLFF.

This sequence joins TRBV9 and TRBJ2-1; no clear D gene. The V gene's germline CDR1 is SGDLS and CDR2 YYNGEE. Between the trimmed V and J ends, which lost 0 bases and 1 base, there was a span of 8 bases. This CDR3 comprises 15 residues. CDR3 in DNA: TGTGCCAGCAGCGTAGCGGTTGAATCCTACAATGAGCAGTTCTTC. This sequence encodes CASSVAVESYNEQFF.

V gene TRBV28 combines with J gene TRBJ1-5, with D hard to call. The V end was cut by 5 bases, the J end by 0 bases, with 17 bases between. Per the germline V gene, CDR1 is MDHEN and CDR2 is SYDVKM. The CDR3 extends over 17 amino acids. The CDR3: CASSDPTRTASNQPQHF. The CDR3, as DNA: TGTGCCAGCAGTGATCCAACCAGGACGGCTAGCAATCAGCCCCAGCATTTT.

CDR3 amino acids: CASSLDFSTQYF. The CDR3, as DNA: TGTGCCAGCAGCTTAGATTTCTCTACGCAGTATTTT. The chain links TRBV7-2 to TRBJ2-3, with D hard to call. Germline values: CDR1 SGHTA, CDR2 FQGNSA. CDR3 size: 12 residues. V was clipped by 1 base and J by 8 bases, with 7 bases between them.

CDR3 DNA: TGCGCCAGCAGCCAAACAGGGGCTGGGACTGAAGCTTTCTTT. It is translated as CASSQTGAGTEAFF. The gene calls are TRBV4-3 and TRBJ1-1; 7 bases map to TRBD1. With 2 bases clipped from V and 5 bases from J, the junction kept 5 bases outside the gene matches. Germline CDR1 and CDR2: LGHNA and YSLEER. The CDR3 is 14 residues long.

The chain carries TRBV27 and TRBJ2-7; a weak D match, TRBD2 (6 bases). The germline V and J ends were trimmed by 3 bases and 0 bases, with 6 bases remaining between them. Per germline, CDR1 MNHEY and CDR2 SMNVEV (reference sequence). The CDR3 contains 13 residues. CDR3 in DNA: TGTGCCAGCAGTTTTAGCGGCTCCTACGAGCAGTACTTC. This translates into CASSFSGSYEQYF.

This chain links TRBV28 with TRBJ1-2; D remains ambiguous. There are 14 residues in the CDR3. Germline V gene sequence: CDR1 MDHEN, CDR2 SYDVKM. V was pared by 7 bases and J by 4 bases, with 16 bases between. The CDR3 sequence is CASTPQGFSYGYTF. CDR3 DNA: TGTGCCAGCACTCCCCAAGGGTTTAGCTATGGCTACACCTTC.

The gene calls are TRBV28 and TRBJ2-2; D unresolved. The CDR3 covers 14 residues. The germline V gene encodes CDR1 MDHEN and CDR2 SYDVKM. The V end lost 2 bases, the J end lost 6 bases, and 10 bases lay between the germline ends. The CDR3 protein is CASSLLEVAGELFF. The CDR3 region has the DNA TGTGCCAGCAGTTTACTAGAGGTTGCCGGGGAGCTGTTTTTT.

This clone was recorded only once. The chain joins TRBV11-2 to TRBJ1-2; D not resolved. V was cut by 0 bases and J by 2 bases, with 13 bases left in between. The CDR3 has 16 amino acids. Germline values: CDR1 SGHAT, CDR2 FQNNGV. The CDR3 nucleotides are TGTGCCAGCAGCTTAGATCTATGGTGGGCGAACTATGGCTACACCTTC. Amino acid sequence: CASSLDLWWANYGYTF.